Shown below are 9 T cell receptor beta chains from a single sample sequenced in a study of blood T cell repertoires in COVID-19. The table came from immunoSEQ multiplex PCR; TCRdb's copy has only in-frame clones and leaves some out. In the table there are about 240,000 clones, around 80% of which are singletons. Sequencing input: peripheral blood. These receptors all come from a woman aged 18-35 years with acute or convalescent COVID-19.

The rearrangement uses TRBV6-5 and TRBJ2-2, with D possibly matching TRBD1 (5 bases). Germline CDR1 is MNHEY and CDR2 is SVGAGI. V lost 1 base to trimming and J lost 1 base, with 10 bases between them. The CDR3 has 16 residues. CDR3 sequence: CASSYWSQGNTGELFF. The CDR3 DNA follows: TGTGCCAGCAGTTACTGGAGTCAGGGGAACACCGGGGAGCTGTTTTTT.

V gene TRBV18 combines with J gene TRBJ2-2, with 7 bases aligning to TRBD2. CDR3 size: 17 residues. Per the germline V gene, CDR1 is KGHSH and CDR2 is LQKENI. J gave up 2 bases and V 3 bases, and 9 bases lay outside the gene matches. For the CDR3, the DNA is TGTGCCAGCTCACCGCCCCAACTAGCGATTAACACCGGGGAGCTGTTTTTT. This gives the protein CASSPPQLAINTGELFF.

This chain links TRBV6-1 with TRBJ1-2, with 7 bases aligning to TRBD1. The germline V gene has CDR1 MNHNS and CDR2 SASEGT. Trimming took 2 bases from V and 4 from J; bases not matched to a gene: 10. The CDR3 is 16 residues long. The CDR3 nucleotides are TGTGCCAGCAGTGAACTGGTCTGGCAGGGGGGCTATGGCTACACCTTC. Its translation: CASSELVWQGGYGYTF.

V is TRBV7-8 and J is TRBJ2-7; tentatively, D is TRBD2 (5 bases). Trimming cost V 5 bases and J 3 bases, with 14 bases left between them. Per the germline V gene, CDR1 is SGHVS and CDR2 is FQNEAQ. This CDR3 comprises 14 residues. CDR3 protein: CASSQTASYYEQYF. In DNA, the CDR3 is TGTGCCAGCAGCCAAACCGCTAGCTACTACGAGCAGTACTTC.

The V gene is TRBV7-2, the J gene TRBJ2-5, with TRBD2 identical over 9 bases. CDR1 is SGHTA, CDR2 FQGNSA, per germline. The CDR3 sequence is 16 residues long. Trimming at V came to 3 bases and at J to 4 bases, leaving 9 bases not matched to a gene. The CDR3 spells CASSFRKREVPETQYF. CDR3 DNA: TGTGCCAGCAGCTTCCGGAAGCGGGAGGTTCCAGAGACCCAGTACTTC.

J is TRBJ2-4 and V is TRBV2; D is undetermined. The CDR3 spans 15 residues. With 4 bases removed from V and 0 bases from J, the gap between germline ends came to 10 bases. From germline, CDR1 is SNHLY and CDR2 FYNNEI. DNA of the CDR3: TGTGCCAGCAGTGTAGGAGCCCTAGCCAAAAACATTCAGTACTTC. This sequence encodes CASSVGALAKNIQYF.

The chain couples TRBV5-1 to TRBJ1-4; a possible D gene is TRBD1 (6 bases). Germline CDR1 and CDR2: SGHRS and YFSETQ. The germline V and J ends were trimmed by 3 bases and 6 bases, with 18 bases remaining between them. The CDR3 has 16 amino acids. The CDR3 DNA reads TGCGCCAGCAGCTCCCAGGGTCGGGGGGGCGATGAAAAACTGTTTTTT. Protein sequence: CASSSQGRGGDEKLFF. Full variable domain (outside the CDR3, taken from reference TRBV5-1 and TRBJ1-4): KAGVTQTPRYLIKTRGQQVTLSCSPISGHRSVSWYQQTPGQGLQFLFEYFSETQRNKGNFPGRFSGRQFSNSRSEMNVSTLELGDSALYLCASSSQGRGGDEKLFFGSGTQLSVL.

This clone was seen more than once but under ten times. The chain combines TRBV4-2 with TRBJ2-7; 7 bases align to TRBD1. The CDR3 is 15 amino acids. CDR1 is LGHNA, CDR2 YNFKEQ, per germline. Trimming took 1 base from V and 2 from J; bases not matched to a gene: 5. CDR3: CASSQAPDRPYEQYF. CDR3 DNA sequence: TGTGCCAGCAGCCAAGCTCCGGACAGGCCCTACGAGCAGTACTTC.

The chain recombines TRBV27 with TRBJ2-1, with D hard to call. Trimming removed 6 bases from V and 6 bases from J, with 12 bases in between. The CDR3 runs to 13 residues. Germline CDR1 reads MNHEY; CDR2 reads SMNVEV (reference sequence). The CDR3 sequence is CASRIITGNEQFF. CDR3 sequence (DNA): TGTGCCAGCAGGATAATAACCGGCAATGAGCAGTTCTTC.